The present entry profiles one T cell receptor (beta chain) with its context. The antigen is undetermined. The record originates from a study of regulatory T cells in long-lasting Graves disease. Findings and caveats of the study: Accuracy could have been hurt by small sample size.

Investigators prepared the TCR beta libraries by applying iRepertoire HTBI primers and Arm-PCR of CDR3 regions. TCRdb passed the multiplex PCR reads through MiXCR, listing each CDR3 protein once. Of about 430,000 distinct CDR3 sequences listed, about 15% are singletons. J gave up 9 bases and V 6 bases, and 7 bases lay outside the gene matches. Germline V gene lookup returns CDR1 SQVTM and CDR2 ANQGSEA. The CDR3 runs to 13 residues. As to time point: newly diagnosed GD, antithyroid drugs for less than 3 months. Isolated PBMC RNA provided the starting material for the TCR library. American Thyroid Association guidelines defined how Graves' disease was diagnosed. Patients were enrolled at an endocrinology department in Xi'an, China. The same data also went into a second study, on T cells in Graves' hyperthyroidism and ophthalmopathy.

The TCR comes from a woman aged 35 to 49 with Graves disease. The sequenced sample was peripheral blood mononuclear cells (PBMCs), obtained at new diagnosis, from a patient treated with antithyroid drugs. The V gene is TRBV29-1, the J gene TRBJ2-1, with TRBD2 identical over 11 bases. The CDR3 sequence: CSVSLAGESEQFF. As DNA, the CDR3 is TGCAGCGTGTCACTAGCGGGAGAAAGTGAGCAGTTCTTC.